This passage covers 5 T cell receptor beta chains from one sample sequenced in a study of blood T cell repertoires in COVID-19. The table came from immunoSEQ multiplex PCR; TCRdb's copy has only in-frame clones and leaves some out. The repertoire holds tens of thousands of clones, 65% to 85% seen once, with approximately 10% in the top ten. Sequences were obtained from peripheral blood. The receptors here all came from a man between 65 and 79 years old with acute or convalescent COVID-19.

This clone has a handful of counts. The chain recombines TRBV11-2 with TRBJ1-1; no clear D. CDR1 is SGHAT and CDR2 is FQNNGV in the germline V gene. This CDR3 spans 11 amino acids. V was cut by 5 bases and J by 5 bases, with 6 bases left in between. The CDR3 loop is CASSIKTEAFF. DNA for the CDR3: TGTGCCAGCAGCATTAAAACTGAAGCTTTCTTT.

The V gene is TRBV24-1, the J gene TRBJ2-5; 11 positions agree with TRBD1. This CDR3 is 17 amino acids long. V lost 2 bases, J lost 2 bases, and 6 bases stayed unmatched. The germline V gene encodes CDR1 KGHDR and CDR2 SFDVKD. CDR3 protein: CATSDSRDRGKQETQYF. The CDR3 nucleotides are TGTGCCACCAGTGATTCGAGGGACAGGGGGAAGCAAGAGACCCAGTACTTC.

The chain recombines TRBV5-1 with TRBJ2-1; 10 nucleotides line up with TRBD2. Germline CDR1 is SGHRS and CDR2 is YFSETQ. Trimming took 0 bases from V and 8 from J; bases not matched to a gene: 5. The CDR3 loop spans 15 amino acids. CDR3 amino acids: CASSLDGTSEHEQFF. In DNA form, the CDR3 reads TGCGCCAGCAGCTTGGATGGGACTAGCGAGCATGAGCAGTTCTTC.

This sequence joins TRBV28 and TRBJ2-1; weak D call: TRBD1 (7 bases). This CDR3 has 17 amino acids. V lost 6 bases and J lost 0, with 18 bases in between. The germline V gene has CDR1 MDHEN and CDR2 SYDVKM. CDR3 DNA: TGTGCCAGCAGCCCAGGGGGGTGGGATAGCTCCTACAATGAGCAGTTCTTC. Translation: CASSPGGWDSSYNEQFF.

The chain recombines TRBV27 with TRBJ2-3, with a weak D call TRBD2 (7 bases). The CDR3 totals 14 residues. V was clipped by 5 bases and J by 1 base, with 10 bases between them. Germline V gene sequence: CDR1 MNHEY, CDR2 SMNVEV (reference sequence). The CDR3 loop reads CASSPRGRTDTQYF. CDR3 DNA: TGTGCCAGCAGTCCGCGGGGGCGCACAGATACGCAGTATTTT.